Sequencing of this T cell receptor (beta chain) was carried out in a study of OX40 agonist ivuxolimab in advanced cancers. Produced via immunoSEQ multiplex PCR; TCRdb's table is partial and in-frame only. Here the sample spans 7,000 to 8,000 clones, more than 65% being singletons. The length of the CDR3 is 15 residues. The germline V gene encodes CDR1 SGHRS and CDR2 YFSETQ. In regard to this clone: What it binds is unknown. Its ends do not fully match the called genes, so a read error is possible.

Whole-study results and caveats: Relative to CD4+ cells, CD8+ T cells on average had more expanded clones.

The chain carries TRBV5-1 and TRBJ2-1; no clear D gene. This clonotype was sampled from an adult with an advanced solid tumor such as melanoma, head and neck, liver or kidney cancer. The specimen comprised CD4+ or CD8+ T cells sorted from blood, sampled in a trial of the OX40 agonist ivuxolimab. The CDR3 is CASGFASGSYNEQFF. The CDR3 DNA reads TGCGCCAGCGGCTTCGCTTCGGGCTCCTACAATGAGCAGTTCTTC.